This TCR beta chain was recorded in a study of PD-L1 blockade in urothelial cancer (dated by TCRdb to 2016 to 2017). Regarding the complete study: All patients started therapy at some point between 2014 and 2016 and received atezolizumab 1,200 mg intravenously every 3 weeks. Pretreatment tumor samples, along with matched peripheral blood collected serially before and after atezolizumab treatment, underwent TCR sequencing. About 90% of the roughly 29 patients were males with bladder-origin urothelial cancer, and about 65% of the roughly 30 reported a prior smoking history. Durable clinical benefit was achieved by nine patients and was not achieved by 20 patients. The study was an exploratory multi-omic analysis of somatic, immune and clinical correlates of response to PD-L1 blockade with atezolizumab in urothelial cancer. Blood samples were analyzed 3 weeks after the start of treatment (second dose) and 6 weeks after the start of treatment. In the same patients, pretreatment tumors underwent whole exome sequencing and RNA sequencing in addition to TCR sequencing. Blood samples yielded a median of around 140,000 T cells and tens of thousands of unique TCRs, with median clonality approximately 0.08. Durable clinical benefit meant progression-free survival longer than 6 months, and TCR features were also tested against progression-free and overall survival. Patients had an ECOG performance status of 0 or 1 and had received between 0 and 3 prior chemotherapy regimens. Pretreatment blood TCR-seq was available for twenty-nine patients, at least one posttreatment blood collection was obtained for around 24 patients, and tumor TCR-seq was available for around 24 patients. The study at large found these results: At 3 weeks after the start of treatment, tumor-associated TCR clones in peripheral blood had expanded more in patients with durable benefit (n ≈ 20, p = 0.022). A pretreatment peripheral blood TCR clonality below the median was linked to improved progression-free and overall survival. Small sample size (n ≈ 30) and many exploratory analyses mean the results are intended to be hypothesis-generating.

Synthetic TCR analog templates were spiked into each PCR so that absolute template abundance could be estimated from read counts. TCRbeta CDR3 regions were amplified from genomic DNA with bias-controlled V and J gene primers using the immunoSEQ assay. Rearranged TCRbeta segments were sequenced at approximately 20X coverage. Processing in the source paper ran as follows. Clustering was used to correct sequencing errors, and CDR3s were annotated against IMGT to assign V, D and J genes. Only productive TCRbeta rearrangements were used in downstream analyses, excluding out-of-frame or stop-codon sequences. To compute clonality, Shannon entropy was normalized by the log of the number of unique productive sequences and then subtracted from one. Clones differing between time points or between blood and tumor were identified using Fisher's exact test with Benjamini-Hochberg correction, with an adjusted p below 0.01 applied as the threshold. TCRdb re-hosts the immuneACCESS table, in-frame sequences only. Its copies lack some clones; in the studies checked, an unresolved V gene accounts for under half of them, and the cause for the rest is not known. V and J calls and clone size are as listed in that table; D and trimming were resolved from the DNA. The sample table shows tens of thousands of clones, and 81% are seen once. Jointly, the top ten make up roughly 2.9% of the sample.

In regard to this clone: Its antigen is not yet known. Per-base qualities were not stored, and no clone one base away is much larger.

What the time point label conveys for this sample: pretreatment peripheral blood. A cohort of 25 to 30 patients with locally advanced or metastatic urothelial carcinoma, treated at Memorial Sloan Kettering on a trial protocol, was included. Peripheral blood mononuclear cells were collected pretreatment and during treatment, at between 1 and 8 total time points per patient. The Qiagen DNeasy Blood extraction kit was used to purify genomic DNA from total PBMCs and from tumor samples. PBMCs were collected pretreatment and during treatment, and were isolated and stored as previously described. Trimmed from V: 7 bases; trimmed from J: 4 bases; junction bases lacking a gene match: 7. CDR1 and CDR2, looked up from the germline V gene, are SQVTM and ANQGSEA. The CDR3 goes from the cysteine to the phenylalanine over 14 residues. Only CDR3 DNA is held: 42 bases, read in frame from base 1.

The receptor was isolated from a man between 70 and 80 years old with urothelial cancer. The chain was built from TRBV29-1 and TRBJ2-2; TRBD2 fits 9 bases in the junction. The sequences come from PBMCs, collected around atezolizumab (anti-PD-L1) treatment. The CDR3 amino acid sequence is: CSAREGQVTGELFF. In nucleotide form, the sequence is TGCAGCGCGCGGGAGGGCCAAGTCACCGGGGAGCTGTTTTTT.